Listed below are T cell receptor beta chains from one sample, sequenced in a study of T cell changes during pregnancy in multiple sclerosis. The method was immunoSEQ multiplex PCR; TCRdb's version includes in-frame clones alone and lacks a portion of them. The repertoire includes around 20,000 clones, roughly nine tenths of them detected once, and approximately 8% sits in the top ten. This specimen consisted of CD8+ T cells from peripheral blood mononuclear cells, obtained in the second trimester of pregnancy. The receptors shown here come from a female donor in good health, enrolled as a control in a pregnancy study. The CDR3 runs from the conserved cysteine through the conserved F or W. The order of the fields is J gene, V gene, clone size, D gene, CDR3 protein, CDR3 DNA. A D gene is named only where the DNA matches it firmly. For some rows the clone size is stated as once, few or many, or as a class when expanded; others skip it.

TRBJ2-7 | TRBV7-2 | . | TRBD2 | CASSSLAGGFPYEQYF | TGTGCCAGCAGCTCACTAGCGGGAGGGTTCCCCTACGAGCAGTACTTC
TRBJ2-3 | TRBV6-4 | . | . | CASSDSIERSDTQYF | TGTGCCAGCAGTGACTCGATAGAACGGTCAGATACGCAGTATTTT
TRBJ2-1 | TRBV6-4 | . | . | CASSPSPEDEQFF | TGTGCCAGCAGTCCCTCGCCGGAGGATGAGCAGTTCTTC
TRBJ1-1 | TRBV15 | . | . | CATSPGSITEAFF | TGTGCCACCAGCCCAGGCTCAATCACTGAAGCTTTCTTT
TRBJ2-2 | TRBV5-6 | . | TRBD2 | CASSLRGGTGELFF | TGTGCCAGCAGCTTGCGGGGGGGCACCGGGGAGCTGTTTTTT
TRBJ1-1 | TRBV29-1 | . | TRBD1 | CSVEQGDTEAFF | TGCAGCGTTGAACAGGGGGACACTGAAGCTTTCTTT
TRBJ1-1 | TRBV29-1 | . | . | CSVVSTEAFF | TGCAGCGTTGTGAGCACTGAAGCTTTCTTT
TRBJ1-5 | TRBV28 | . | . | CASSYDPPGDQPQHF | TGTGCCAGCAGTTACGATCCCCCGGGTGATCAGCCCCAGCATTTT
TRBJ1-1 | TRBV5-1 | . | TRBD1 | CASSSGQGNTEAFF | TGCGCCAGCAGCTCGGGACAGGGAAACACTGAAGCTTTCTTT
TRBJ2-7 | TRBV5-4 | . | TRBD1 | CASSAGQGYEQYF | TGTGCCAGCAGCGCGGGACAGGGCTACGAGCAGTACTTC
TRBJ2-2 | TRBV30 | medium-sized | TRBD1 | CAWRAGTGDTGELFF | TGTGCCTGGAGGGCCGGGACAGGGGACACCGGGGAGCTGTTTTTT
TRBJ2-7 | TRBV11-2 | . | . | CASSQALGLRPYEQYF | TGTGCCAGCAGCCAAGCTCTAGGCCTACGCCCCTACGAGCAGTACTTC
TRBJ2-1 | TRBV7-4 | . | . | CASSPSGCQGPPYNEQFF | TGTGCCAGCAGCCCTTCGGGGTGTCAGGGGCCTCCCTACAATGAGCAGTTCTTC
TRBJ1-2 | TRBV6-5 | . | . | CASTPGLAFRYGYTF | TGTGCCAGCACCCCCGGACTGGCATTCCGCTATGGCTACACCTTC
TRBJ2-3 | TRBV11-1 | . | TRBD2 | CASSPGLAGHTDTQYF | TGTGCCAGCAGCCCGGGACTAGCGGGACACACAGATACGCAGTATTTT
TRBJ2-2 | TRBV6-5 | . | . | CASSNPAVNTGELFF | TGTGCCAGCTCAAACCCGGCGGTGAACACCGGGGAGCTGTTTTTT
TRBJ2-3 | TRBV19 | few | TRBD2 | CASSIQREPTDTQYF | TGTGCCAGTAGTATCCAGCGGGAACCCACAGATACGCAGTATTTT
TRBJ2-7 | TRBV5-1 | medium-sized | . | CASSSQEQGSYEQYF | TGCGCCAGCAGCAGCCAGGAACAGGGCTCCTACGAGCAGTACTTC
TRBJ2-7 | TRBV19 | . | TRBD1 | CATGQGTPYEQYF | TGTGCCACAGGACAGGGGACACCCTACGAGCAGTACTTC
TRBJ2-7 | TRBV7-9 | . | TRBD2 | CASSPGSGRATYEQYF | TGTGCCAGCAGCCCAGGGTCCGGGAGGGCCACCTACGAGCAGTACTTC
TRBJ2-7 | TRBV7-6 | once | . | CASSLYRNSYEQYF | TGTGCCAGCAGCTTATACAGGAACTCCTACGAGCAGTACTTC
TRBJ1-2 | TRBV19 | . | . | CASSLLINYGYTF | TGTGCCAGTTCCTTACTTATCAACTATGGCTACACCTTC
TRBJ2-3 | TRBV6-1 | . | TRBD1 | CASSEDRGHTDTQYF | TGTGCCAGCAGTGAGGACAGGGGACACACAGATACGCAGTATTTT
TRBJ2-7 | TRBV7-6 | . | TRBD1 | CASSSGQGHSYEQYF | TGTGCCAGCAGCTCGGGACAGGGCCACTCCTACGAGCAGTACTTC
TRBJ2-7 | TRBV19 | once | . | CASSIGGQVNEQYF | TGTGCCAGTAGTATAGGGGGCCAGGTTAACGAGCAGTACTTC
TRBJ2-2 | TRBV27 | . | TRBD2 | CASTSSGGQTNTGELFF | TGTGCCAGCACATCATCGGGGGGGCAGACGAACACCGGGGAGCTGTTTTTT
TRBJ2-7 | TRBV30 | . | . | CAWSVVAPYEQYF | TGTGCCTGGAGTGTTGTTGCGCCCTACGAGCAGTACTTC
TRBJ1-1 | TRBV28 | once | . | CASSLPGTEAFF | TGTGCCAGCAGTTTGCCGGGCACTGAAGCTTTCTTT
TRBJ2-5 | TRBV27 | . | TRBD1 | CASSLGQGFSQETQYF | TGTGCCAGCAGTTTAGGACAGGGTTTTAGTCAAGAGACCCAGTACTTC
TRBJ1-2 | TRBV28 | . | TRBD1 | CASRGRGDRGEGYGYTF | TGTGCCAGCAGGGGGAGGGGGGACAGGGGAGAAGGGTATGGCTACACCTTC
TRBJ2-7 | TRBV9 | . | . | CASSAGDSSSYEQYF | TGTGCCAGCAGCGCGGGGGACTCCAGTTCCTACGAGCAGTACTTC
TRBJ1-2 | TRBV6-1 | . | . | CASGEGVYGYTF | TGTGCCAGCGGGGAGGGCGTCTATGGCTACACCTTC
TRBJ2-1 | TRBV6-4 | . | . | CASSESDSNEQFF | TGTGCCAGCAGTGAATCCGACAGCAATGAGCAGTTCTTC
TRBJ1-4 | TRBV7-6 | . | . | CASSFLGGGNEKLFF | TGTGCCAGCAGCTTTTTAGGAGGAGGGAATGAAAAACTGTTTTTT
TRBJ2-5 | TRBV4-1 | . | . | CASSQTGEAGTAIGTQYF | TGCGCCAGCAGCCAAACGGGGGAAGCCGGGACTGCGATAGGGACCCAGTACTTC
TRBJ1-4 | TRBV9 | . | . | CASSRYKSGEKLFF | TGTGCCAGCAGCAGGTATAAGAGCGGTGAAAAACTGTTTTTT
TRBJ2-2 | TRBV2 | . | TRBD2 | CASSVSAGGPNTGELFF | TGTGCCAGCAGTGTATCCGCGGGGGGGCCGAACACCGGGGAGCTGTTTTTT
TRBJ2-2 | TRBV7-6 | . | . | CAGEGGGGSTGELFF | TGTGCCGGGGAGGGTGGCGGGGGCAGCACCGGGGAGCTGTTTTTT
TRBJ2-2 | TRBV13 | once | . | CASSLGLRGAGGELFF | TGTGCCAGCAGCTTAGGCTTAAGAGGAGCTGGGGGGGAGCTGTTTTTT
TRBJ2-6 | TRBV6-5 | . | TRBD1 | CASGTGGSGANVLTF | TGTGCCAGCGGGACAGGGGGCTCTGGGGCCAACGTCCTGACTTTC
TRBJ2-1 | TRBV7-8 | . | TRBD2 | CASRRGRTSGPDEQFF | TGTGCCAGCAGGAGGGGGAGGACTAGCGGGCCTGATGAGCAGTTCTTC
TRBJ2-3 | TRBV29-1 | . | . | CSVEPGATLGYTQYF | TGCAGCGTTGAACCAGGGGCCACCCTTGGATATACGCAGTATTTT
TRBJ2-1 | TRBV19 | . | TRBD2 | CASSAGGPDEQFF | TGTGCCAGTAGTGCGGGGGGGCCGGATGAGCAGTTCTTC